This TCR beta chain was sequenced for a study of blood T cell repertoires in COVID-19. About the study: Acute and convalescent COVID-19 specimens originated in the United States, Italy and Spain. T cells, B-cell-depleted T cells, or PBMCs provided the cDNA or gDNA that served as material.

The protocol was immunoSEQ multiplex PCR, while the TCRdb copy is restricted to in-frame clones and leaves out a portion. The sample lists some 120,000 clones, roughly three quarters occurring once. The specimen was peripheral blood. The receptor was derived from a man aged 35-49 years with active or convalescent COVID-19.

The CDR3 DNA follows: TGTGCCAGCAGCCGCACAGGGGGCTCCTACGAGCAGTACTTC. Amino acid sequence: CASSRTGGSYEQYF. This chain uses TRBV3-1 (or the pseudogene TRBV3-2) with TRBJ2-7, with 8 bases lining up with TRBD1. The CDR3 totals 14 residues. The ends lost 4 bases at V and 0 bases at J; junction bases unmatched: 2. Germline values: CDR1 LGHDT, CDR2 YNNKEL (reference sequence).